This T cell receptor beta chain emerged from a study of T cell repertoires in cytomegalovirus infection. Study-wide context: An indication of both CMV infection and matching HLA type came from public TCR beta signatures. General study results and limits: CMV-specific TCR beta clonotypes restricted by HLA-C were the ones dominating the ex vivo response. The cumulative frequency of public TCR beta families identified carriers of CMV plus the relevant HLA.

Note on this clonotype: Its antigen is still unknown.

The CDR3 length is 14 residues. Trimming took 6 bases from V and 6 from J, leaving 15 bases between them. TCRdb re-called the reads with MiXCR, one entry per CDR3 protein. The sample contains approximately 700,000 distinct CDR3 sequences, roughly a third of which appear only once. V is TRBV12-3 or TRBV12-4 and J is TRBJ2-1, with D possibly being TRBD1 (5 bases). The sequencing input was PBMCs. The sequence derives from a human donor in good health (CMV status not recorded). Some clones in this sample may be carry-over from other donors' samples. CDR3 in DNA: TGTGCCAGCAGATTTACAGGTGTAGTCAATGAGCAGTTCTTC. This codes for CASRFTGVVNEQFF.